A single sample is the source of the 4 T cell receptor beta chains below, sequenced in a study of T cell changes during pregnancy in multiple sclerosis. Clones were sequenced by immunoSEQ multiplex PCR, and TCRdb holds only the in-frame ones, with some missing. The table has about 36,000 clones, about 92% seen once. Sequenced input: PBMCs (not recorded whether the cells were cultured). These receptors all come from a female donor with multiple sclerosis, enrolled in a pregnancy study.

The sample holds a few counts of this clone. This rearrangement joins TRBV7-9 to TRBJ1-1, with 8 bases that match TRBD1. Germline V gene lookup returns CDR1 SEHNR and CDR2 FQNEAQ (reference sequence). This CDR3 has 15 residues. V was pared by 1 base and J by 10 bases, with 11 bases of the junction left unmatched. As DNA, the CDR3 is TGTGCCAGCAGCTTAGGGGGCACAGGGGGAAGGGTAGCTTTCTTT. Translating it yields CASSLGGTGGRVAFF. Drawing the rest from reference TRBV7-9 and TRBJ1-1, the complete variable domain is DTGVSQNPRHKITKRGQNVTFRCDPISEHNRLYWYRQTLGQGPEFLTYFQNEAQLEKSRLLSDRFSAERPKGSFSTLEIQRTEQGDSAMYLCASSLGGTGGRVAFFGQGTRLTVV.

The chain has TRBV4-3 and TRBJ1-4, with 8 bases fitting TRBD1. Germline V lookup: CDR1 LGHNA, CDR2 YSLEER. The V segment lost 4 bases and the J segment 8 bases; nucleotides outside the gene matches: 9. The CDR3 loop spans 15 amino acids. The CDR3 bases are TGCGCCAGCAGCCGCTTTTGGACAGGGCGAGAAAAACTGTTTTTT. Encoded protein: CASSRFWTGREKLFF.

The chain employs TRBV5-1 and TRBJ2-1; 7 positions agree with TRBD2. Germline V lookup: CDR1 SGHRS, CDR2 YFSETQ. The CDR3 contains 16 residues. J was trimmed by 4 bases and V by 4 bases; bases with no gene match: 11. In nucleotides, the CDR3 is TGCGCCAGCAGCCCGAACGCGGCTAGCGGATACAATGAGCAGTTCTTC. This gives the protein CASSPNAASGYNEQFF.

The J gene is TRBJ2-2, the V gene TRBV10-3; D is perhaps TRBD1 (6 bases). This CDR3 spans 14 amino acids. CDR1 and CDR2 from the germline V gene are ENHRY and SYGVKD. V was trimmed by 6 bases and J by 5 bases, leaving 13 bases between them. The CDR3 reads CAISPTGGTGELFF. The CDR3 bases are TGTGCCATCAGCCCGACAGGCGGTACCGGGGAGCTGTTTTTT.